The 12 T cell receptor beta chains presented below share a single source sample, sequenced in a study of post-analysis software for immune sequencing data. Study-wide points: TRBV5-6, TRBV5-1 and TRBV20-1 were among roughly five TRBV segments more frequent in patients than controls.

These receptors have no known antigen. The TCR beta cDNA libraries contained unique molecular identifiers. TCRdb processed the PCR reads anew with MiXCR; each CDR3 protein has one entry. The sample holds 380,000 or so distinct CDR3 sequences, roughly 30% seen once. Material for sequencing was blood. The receptors stem from a girl aged 5-17 years with multiple sclerosis.

This clonotype was counted a few times. The V call is TRBV7-6, the J call TRBJ2-5; 11 bases match TRBD1. This CDR3 region has 16 residues. Trimming cost V 1 base and J 6 bases; bases outside gene matches: 7. Germline-derived CDR1 and CDR2 are SGHVS and FNYEAQ. The CDR3 DNA is TGTGCCAGCAGCTTAGAACGGACAGGGGGCGGAAAGACCCAGTACTTC. Translating gives CASSLERTGGGKTQYF.

The gene calls are TRBV20-1 and TRBJ2-3; D may be TRBD2 (5 bases). Germline V gives CDR1 DFQATT, CDR2 SNEGSKA (reference sequence). The V end was cut by 3 bases, the J end by 0 bases, with 16 bases between. The CDR3 consists of 16 residues. Written as DNA, the CDR3 is TGCAGTGCTAGCCTTGACTACCTCTCTAGCACAGATACGCAGTATTTT. It codes for CSASLDYLSSTDTQYF.

The chain is built from TRBV20-1 and TRBJ2-7; D is unresolved. Trimming left V 0 bases short and J 2 bases short, with 14 bases between. The CDR3 totals 15 residues. Germline V gives CDR1 DFQATT, CDR2 SNEGSKA (reference sequence). The CDR3 nucleotides are TGCAGTGCTAGAGATAAGGGCGAAGTCCCCTACGAGCAGTACTTC. Protein: CSARDKGEVPYEQYF.

The CDR3 region has the DNA TGTGCCAGCATCCCAGGTCTCTCAGGGGCGGACGAGCAGTACTTC. This codes for CASIPGLSGADEQYF. The chain links TRBV11-2 to TRBJ2-5; D possibly corresponds to TRBD1 (6 bases). The tail of the sequence fits TRBJ2-7 better, so the J call may be wrong. The CDR3 runs to 15 residues. CDR1 is SGHAT, CDR2 FQNNGV, per germline.

This clonotype was picked up a small number of times. The rearrangement links TRBV6-6 to TRBJ2-5, with 9 nucleotides matching TRBD2. V gave up 6 bases and J gave up 7 bases; unmatched junction bases: 9. Germline assignment: CDR1 MNHNY and CDR2 SVGAGI (reference sequence). The CDR3 runs to 14 residues. The CDR3 spells CASRLAGASGTQYF. The DNA for the CDR3 is TGTGCCAGCAGATTAGCGGGGGCCAGCGGGACCCAGTACTTC.

This chain connects TRBV20-1 to TRBJ1-6, with no clear D. Between the trimmed V and J ends, which lost 5 bases and 2 bases, there was a span of 7 bases. The V gene's germline CDR1 is DFQATT and CDR2 SNEGSKA (reference sequence). The CDR3 contains 13 residues. Written as DNA, the CDR3 is TGCAGTGCTGGACGTACCTATAATTCACCCCTCCACTTT. Translation: CSAGRTYNSPLHF.

With regard to this clonotype: One base away lies a much larger clone, so this may be a sequencing read error. This chain joins TRBV20-1 and TRBJ2-3; D uncertain. Germline CDR1 DFQATT, CDR2 SNEGSKA (reference sequence). This CDR3 is 16 amino acids long. This CDR3 reads CSARDYSRSGTDTRYF. The CDR3 nucleotides are TGCAGTGCTAGAGATTATAGTAGGTCGGGCACAGATACGCGGTATTTT.

There are many counts of this clonotype. The rearrangement links TRBV6-5 to TRBJ1-5, with a possible D match to TRBD1 (5 bases). Germline-derived CDR1 and CDR2 are MNHEY and SVGAGI. This CDR3 spans 14 amino acids. Deletions cut 0 bases from V and 7 bases from J, with 10 bases between. The CDR3, as DNA: TGTGCCAGCAGTTACTCTCGGGGGAACCAGCCCCAGCATTTT. Protein sequence: CASSYSRGNQPQHF.

This clonotype turned up a few times. V and J are TRBV11-3 and TRBJ2-1; tentatively, D is TRBD2 (5 bases). Germline loops: CDR1 SGHNT, CDR2 YENEEA. The CDR3 sequence is 14 residues long. Trimming removed 5 bases from V and 6 bases from J, with 14 bases in between. The CDR3 DNA reads as TGTGCCAGCAGCGACCCACGGGGTAGCAATGAGCAGTTCTTC. Encoded protein: CASSDPRGSNEQFF.

This clonotype was found a few times. The V and J genes are TRBV20-1 and TRBJ1-4; 7 bases are a match to TRBD1. This CDR3 has 14 amino acids. CDR1 is DFQATT and CDR2 is SNEGSKA in the germline V gene (reference sequence). J gave up 8 bases and V 6 bases, and 12 bases lay outside the gene matches. The CDR3 DNA reads as TGCAGTGCCGTGGGAGACAGGGCAAGCGAAAAACTGTTTTTT. Residues: CSAVGDRASEKLFF.

This clonotype was counted many times. The genes are TRBV13 and TRBJ2-5; TRBD2 matches 7 bases. The V gene's germline CDR1 is PRHDT and CDR2 FYEKMQ (reference sequence). With 7 bases clipped from V and 1 base from J, the junction kept 9 bases outside the gene matches. This CDR3 is built from 15 residues. CDR3 coding DNA: TGTGCCAGCAAGGGGCTAGCGGAGCTCCAAGAGACCCAGTACTTC. Encoded protein: CASKGLAELQETQYF.

There are a few counts of this clonotype. The chain links TRBV6-6 to TRBJ1-1; weak D call: TRBD1 (6 bases). The V and J ends lost 4 bases and 6 bases respectively, with 9 bases between them. The CDR3 loop spans 12 amino acids. Germline CDR1 and CDR2: MNHNY and SVGAGI (reference sequence). This CDR3 is CASSWGAPEAFF. DNA for the CDR3: TGTGCCAGCAGTTGGGGGGCGCCTGAAGCTTTCTTT.